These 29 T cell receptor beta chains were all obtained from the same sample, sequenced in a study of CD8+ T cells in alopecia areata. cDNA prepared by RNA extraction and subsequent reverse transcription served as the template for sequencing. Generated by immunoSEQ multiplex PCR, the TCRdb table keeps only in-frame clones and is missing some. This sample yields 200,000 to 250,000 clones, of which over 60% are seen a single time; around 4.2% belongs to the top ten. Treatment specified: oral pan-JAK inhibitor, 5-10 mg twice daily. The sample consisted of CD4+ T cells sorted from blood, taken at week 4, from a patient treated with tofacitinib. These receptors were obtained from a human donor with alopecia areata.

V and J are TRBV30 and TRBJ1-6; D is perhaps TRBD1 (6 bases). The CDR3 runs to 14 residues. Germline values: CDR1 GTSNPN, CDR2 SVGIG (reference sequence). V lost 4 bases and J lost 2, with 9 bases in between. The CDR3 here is CAWTRTAYNSPLHF. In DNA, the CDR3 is TGTGCCTGGACTCGGACAGCCTATAATTCACCCCTCCACTTT.

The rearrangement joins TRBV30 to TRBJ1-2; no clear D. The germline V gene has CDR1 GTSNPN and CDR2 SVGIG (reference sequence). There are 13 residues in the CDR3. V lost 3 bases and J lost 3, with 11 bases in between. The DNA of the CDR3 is TGTGCCTGGAGGGTAGGGAGGGACTATGGCTACACCTTC. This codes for CAWRVGRDYGYTF.

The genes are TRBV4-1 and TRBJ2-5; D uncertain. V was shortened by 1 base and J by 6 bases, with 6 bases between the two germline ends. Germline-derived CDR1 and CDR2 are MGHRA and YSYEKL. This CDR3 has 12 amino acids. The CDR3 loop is CASSQVGQTQYF. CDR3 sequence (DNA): TGCGCCAGCAGCCAAGTAGGGCAGACCCAGTACTTC.

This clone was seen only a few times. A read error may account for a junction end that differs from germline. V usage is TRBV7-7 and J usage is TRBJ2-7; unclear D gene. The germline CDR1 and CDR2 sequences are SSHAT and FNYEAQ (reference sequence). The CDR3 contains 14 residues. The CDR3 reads CASSLLQECYEQYF. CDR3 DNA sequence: TGTGCTAGCAGCTTGCTTCAAGAGTGTTACGAGCAGTACTTC.

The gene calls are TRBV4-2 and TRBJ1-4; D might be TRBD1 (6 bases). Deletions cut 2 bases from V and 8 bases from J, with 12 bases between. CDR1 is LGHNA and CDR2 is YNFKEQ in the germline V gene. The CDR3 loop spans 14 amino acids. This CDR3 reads CASSQQGWREKLFF. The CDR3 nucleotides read TGTGCCAGCAGCCAACAGGGGTGGAGGGAAAAACTGTTTTTT.

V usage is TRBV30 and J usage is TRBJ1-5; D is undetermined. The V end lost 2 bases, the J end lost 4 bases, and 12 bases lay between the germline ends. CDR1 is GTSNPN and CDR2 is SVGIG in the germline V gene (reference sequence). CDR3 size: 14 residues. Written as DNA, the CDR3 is TGTGCCTGGAGTTACGTTAAAGAAAATCAGCCCCAGCATTTT. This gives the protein CAWSYVKENQPQHF.

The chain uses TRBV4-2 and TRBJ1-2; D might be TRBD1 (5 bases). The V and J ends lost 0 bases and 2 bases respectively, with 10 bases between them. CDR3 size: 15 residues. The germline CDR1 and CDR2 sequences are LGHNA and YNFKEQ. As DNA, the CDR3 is TGTGCCAGCAGCCAAGATTTGGGACCGAACTATGGCTACACCTTC. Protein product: CASSQDLGPNYGYTF.

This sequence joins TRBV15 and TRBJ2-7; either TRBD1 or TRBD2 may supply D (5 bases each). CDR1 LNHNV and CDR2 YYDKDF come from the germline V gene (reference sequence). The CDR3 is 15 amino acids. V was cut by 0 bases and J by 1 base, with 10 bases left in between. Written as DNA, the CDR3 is TGTGCCACCAGCAGAGATTGGGACGTTTCCTACGAGCAGTACTTC. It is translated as CATSRDWDVSYEQYF.

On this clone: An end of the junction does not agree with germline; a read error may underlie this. The CDR3 nucleotides read TGTGCCTGGAGTGCCACTGGGAGGGACCTATTGACCTTC. The encoded protein is CAWSATGRDLLTF. The chain uses TRBV30 and TRBJ2-7; 7 bases are shared with TRBD2. Germline V lookup: CDR1 GTSNPN, CDR2 SVGIG (reference sequence). This CDR3 spans 13 amino acids.

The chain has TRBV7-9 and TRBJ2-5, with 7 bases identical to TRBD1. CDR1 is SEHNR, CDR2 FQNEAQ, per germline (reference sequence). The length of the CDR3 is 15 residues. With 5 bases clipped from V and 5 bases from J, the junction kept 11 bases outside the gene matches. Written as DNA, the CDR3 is TGTGCCAGCAGCCTCCGGACAGGACTCTGGGAGACCCAGTACTTC. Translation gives CASSLRTGLWETQYF.

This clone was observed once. The CDR3 DNA is TGTGCCAGCAGCCTTCTTGGGACAGTCACCGAGCAGTACTTC. This sequence encodes CASSLLGTVTEQYF. The chain uses TRBV14 and TRBJ2-7, with 7 bases identical to TRBD1. Germline V gene data show CDR1 as SGHDN and CDR2 as FVKESK. The CDR3 contains 14 residues. The junction had 9 bases not matched to a gene; V was cut back by 4 bases and J by 6 bases.

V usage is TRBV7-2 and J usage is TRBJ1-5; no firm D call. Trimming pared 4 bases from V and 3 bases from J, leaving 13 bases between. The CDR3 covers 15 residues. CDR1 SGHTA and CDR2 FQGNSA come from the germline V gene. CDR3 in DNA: TGTGCCAGCAGCTCGTTTAAAGGGCCCAATCAGCCCCAGCATTTT. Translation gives CASSSFKGPNQPQHF.

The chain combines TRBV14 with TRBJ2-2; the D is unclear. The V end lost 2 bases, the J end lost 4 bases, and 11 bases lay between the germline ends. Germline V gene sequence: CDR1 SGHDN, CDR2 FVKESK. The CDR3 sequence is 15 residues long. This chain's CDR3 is CASSQRLSPTGELFF. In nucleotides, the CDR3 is TGTGCCAGCAGCCAACGACTCTCACCCACCGGGGAGCTGTTTTTT.

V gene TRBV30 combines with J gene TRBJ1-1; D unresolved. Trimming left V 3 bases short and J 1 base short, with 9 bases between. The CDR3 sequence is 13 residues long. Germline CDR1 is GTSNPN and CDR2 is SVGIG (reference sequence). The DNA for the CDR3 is TGTGCCTGGAGGGCTCCTCAGAACACTGAAGCTTTCTTT. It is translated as CAWRAPQNTEAFF.

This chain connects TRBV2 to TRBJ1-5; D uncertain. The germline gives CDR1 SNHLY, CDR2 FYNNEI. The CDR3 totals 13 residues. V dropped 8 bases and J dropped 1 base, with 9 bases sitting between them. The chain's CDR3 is CASLAESNQPQHF. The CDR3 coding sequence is TGTGCCAGCCTAGCAGAGAGCAATCAGCCCCAGCATTTT.

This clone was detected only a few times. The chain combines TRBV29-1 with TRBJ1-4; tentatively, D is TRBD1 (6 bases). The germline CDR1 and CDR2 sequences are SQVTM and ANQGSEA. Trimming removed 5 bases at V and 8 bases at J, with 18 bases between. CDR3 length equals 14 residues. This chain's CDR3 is CSVSDRTAGEKLFF. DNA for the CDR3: TGCAGCGTTTCGGATCGGACAGCGGGGGAAAAACTGTTTTTT.

The CDR3, as DNA: TGCGCCAGCAGCCCCAACAGGGGCGAGGGGCAGTACTTC. Its protein is CASSPNRGEGQYF. The V call is TRBV4-3, the J call TRBJ2-7; 7 bases agree with TRBD1. Germline V gives CDR1 LGHNA, CDR2 YSLEER. V dropped 4 bases and J dropped 9; count of bases not matched to a gene: 9. This CDR3 is built from 13 residues.

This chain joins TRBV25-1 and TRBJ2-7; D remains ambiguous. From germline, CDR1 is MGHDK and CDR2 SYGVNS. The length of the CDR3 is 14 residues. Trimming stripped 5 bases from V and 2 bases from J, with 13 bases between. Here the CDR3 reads CASSPPEPTYEQYF. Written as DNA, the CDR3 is TGTGCCAGCAGTCCCCCGGAACCAACCTACGAGCAGTACTTC.

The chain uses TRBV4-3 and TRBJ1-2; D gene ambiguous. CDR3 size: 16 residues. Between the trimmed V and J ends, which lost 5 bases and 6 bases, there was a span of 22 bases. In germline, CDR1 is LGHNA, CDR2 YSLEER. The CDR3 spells CASSAFLLEPWDGYTF. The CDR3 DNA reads TGCGCCAGCAGCGCGTTTCTTCTTGAACCCTGGGATGGCTACACCTTC.

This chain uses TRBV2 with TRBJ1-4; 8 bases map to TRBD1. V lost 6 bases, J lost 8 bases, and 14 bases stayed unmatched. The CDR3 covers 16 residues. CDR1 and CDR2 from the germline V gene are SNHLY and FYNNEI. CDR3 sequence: CASSRIDRGGREKLFF. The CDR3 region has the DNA TGTGCCAGCAGCCGAATTGACAGGGGAGGACGGGAAAAACTGTTTTTT.

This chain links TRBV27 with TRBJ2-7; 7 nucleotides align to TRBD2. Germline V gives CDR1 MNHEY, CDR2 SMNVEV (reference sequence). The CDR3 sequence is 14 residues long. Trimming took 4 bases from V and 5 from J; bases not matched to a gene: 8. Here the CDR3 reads CASSSRGGSHEQYF. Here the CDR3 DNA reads TGTGCCAGCAGTTCAAGGGGAGGGAGTCACGAGCAGTACTTC.

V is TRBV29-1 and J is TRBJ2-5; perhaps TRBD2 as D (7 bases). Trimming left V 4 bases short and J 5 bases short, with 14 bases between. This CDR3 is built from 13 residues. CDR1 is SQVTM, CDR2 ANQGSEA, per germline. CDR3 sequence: CSVVGGGAETQYF. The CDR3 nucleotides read TGCAGCGTTGTAGGCGGGGGCGCGGAGACCCAGTACTTC.

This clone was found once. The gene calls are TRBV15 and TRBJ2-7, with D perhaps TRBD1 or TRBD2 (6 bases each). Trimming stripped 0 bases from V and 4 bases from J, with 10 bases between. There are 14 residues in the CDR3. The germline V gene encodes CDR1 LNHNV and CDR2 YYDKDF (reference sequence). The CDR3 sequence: CATSREGGLYEQYF. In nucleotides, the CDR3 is TGTGCCACCAGCAGAGAAGGGGGGCTTTACGAGCAGTACTTC.

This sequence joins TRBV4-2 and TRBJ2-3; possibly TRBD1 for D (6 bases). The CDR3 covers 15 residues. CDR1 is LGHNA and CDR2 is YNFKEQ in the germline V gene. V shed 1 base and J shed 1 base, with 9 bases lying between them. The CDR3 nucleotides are TGTGCCAGCAGCCAAGTTCCAGGGGGCACAGATACGCAGTATTTT. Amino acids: CASSQVPGGTDTQYF.

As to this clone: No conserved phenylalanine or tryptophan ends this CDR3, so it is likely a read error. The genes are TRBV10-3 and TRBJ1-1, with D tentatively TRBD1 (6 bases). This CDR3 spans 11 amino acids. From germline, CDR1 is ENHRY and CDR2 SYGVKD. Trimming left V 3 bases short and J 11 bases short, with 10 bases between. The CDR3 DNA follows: TGTGCCATCAGTGATCAGGGGATGGCTTTCTCT. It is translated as CAISDQGMAFS.

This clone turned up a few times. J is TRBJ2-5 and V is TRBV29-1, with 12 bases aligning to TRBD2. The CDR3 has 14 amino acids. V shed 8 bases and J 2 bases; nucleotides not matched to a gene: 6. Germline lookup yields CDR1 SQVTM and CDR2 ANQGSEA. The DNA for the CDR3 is TGCAGCTCCCGACTAGCGGGGGTTCAAGAGACCCAGTACTTC. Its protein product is CSSRLAGVQETQYF.

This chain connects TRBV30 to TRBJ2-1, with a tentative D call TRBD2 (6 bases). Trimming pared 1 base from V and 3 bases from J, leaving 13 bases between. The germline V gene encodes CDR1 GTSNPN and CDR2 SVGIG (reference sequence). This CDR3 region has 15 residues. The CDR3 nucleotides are TGTGCCTGGAGTGGGGAGGCCGCTTACTACAATGAGCAGTTCTTC. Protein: CAWSGEAAYYNEQFF.

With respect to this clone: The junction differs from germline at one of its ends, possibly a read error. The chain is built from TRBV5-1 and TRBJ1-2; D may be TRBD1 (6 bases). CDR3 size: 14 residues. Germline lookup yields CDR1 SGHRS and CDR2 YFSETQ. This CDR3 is CASSLRGNTEGYTF. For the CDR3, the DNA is TGTGCCAGCAGCTTGAGGGGGAATACTGAGGGCTACACCTTC. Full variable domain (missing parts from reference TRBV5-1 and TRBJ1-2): KAGVTQTPRYLIKTRGQQVTLSCSPISGHRSVSWYQQTPGQGLQFLFEYFSETQRNKGNFPGRFSGRQFSNSRSEMNVSTLELGDSALYLCASSLRGNTEGYTFGSGTRLTVV.

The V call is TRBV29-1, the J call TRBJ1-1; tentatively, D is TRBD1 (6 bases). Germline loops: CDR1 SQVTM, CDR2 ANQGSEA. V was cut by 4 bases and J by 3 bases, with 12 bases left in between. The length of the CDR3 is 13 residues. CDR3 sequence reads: CSVVPYRDTEAFF. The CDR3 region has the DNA TGCAGCGTTGTGCCCTACAGGGACACTGAAGCTTTCTTT.